Given below is one T cell receptor beta chain in context. The data originate from a study of OX40 agonist ivuxolimab in advanced cancers. Study information: Patients were infused with ivuxolimab every 2 weeks at 0.01 to 10 mg/kg. A diagnosis of hepatocellular carcinoma, melanoma, renal cell or head and neck cancer was present in dose-escalation patients. A mean age of roughly 60 years, range roughly 20 to 80, was recorded, and 82.7% were male.

Germline assignment: CDR1 SGHKS and CDR2 YYEKEE (reference sequence). Trimming shortened V by 0 bases and J by 1 base, and 8 bases separated the two germline ends. There are 15 residues in the CDR3. Libraries were prepared by immunoSEQ multiplex PCR; TCRdb keeps only in-frame clonotypes and omits some of them. This sample has some 48,000 clones, with around 84% found just once. The V call is TRBV5-5, the J call TRBJ2-1; no firm D call. The material sequenced was CD4+ or CD8+ T cells sorted from blood, taken in a trial of the OX40 agonist ivuxolimab. This clonotype was obtained from an adult with an advanced solid tumor such as melanoma, head and neck, liver or kidney cancer. CDR3 DNA: TGTGCCAGCAGCTTGGATTGGGGATCCTACAATGAGCAGTTCTTC. Translated, it gives CASSLDWGSYNEQFF.